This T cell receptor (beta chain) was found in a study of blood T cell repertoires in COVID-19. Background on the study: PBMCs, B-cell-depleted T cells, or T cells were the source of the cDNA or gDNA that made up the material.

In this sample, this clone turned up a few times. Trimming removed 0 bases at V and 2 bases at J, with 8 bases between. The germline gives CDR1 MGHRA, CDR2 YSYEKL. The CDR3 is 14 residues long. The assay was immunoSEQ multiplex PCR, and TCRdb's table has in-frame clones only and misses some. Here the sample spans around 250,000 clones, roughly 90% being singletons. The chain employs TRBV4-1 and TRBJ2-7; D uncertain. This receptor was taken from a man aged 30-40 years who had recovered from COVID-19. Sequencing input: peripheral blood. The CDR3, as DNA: TGCGCCAGCAGCCAAGATGAGCTAGCCTACGAGCAGTACTTC. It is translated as CASSQDELAYEQYF.